These T cell receptor beta chains were read from a single sample in a study of blood T cell repertoires in COVID-19. Clones were read by immunoSEQ multiplex PCR, and TCRdb kept only the in-frame ones, dropping some. Seen here are approximately 210,000 clones, over 75% observed once, and the top ten hold approximately 4.3%. Specimen: PBMCs or T cells enriched from blood (not recorded which). Receptors originate from a man aged 25-45 years with acute COVID-19. Each CDR3 is given with its conserved first and last residue. Fields, in order: D gene, V gene, J gene, clone size, CDR3 DNA, CDR3 protein. The D gene is left open where the match is weak. Rows may omit the clone size; those that give it use once, few, many or a size class.

d_gene: -
v_gene: TRBV30
j_gene: TRBJ1-3
abundance: -
CDR3nt: TGTGCCTGGACAGGGCGTGGAAACACCATATATTTT
CDR3aa: CAWTGRGNTIYF

d_gene: -
v_gene: TRBV10-3
j_gene: TRBJ2-1
abundance: -
CDR3nt: TGTGCCATCGGTTTGGGGGGGGCCCTCAATGAGCAGTTCTTC
CDR3aa: CAIGLGGALNEQFF

d_gene: -
v_gene: TRBV29-1
j_gene: TRBJ1-2
abundance: -
CDR3nt: TGCAGCGTGATGGACAGCGGCTACACCTTC
CDR3aa: CSVMDSGYTF

d_gene: TRBD1
v_gene: TRBV11-2
j_gene: TRBJ1-4
abundance: -
CDR3nt: TGTGCCAGCAGCTTAGTTCAGGGGGGCTCCCTTGAAAAACTGTTTTTT
CDR3aa: CASSLVQGGSLEKLFF

d_gene: -
v_gene: TRBV7-9
j_gene: TRBJ1-1
abundance: -
CDR3nt: TGTGCCAGCAGCCGTATAATTCACACGAACACTGAAGCTTTCTTT
CDR3aa: CASSRIIHTNTEAFF

d_gene: -
v_gene: TRBV2
j_gene: TRBJ1-5
abundance: -
CDR3nt: TGTGCCAGCAGTCTCAGCAGGAGCAATCAGCCCCAGCATTTT
CDR3aa: CASSLSRSNQPQHF

d_gene: TRBD1
v_gene: TRBV11-2
j_gene: TRBJ2-3
abundance: -
CDR3nt: TGTGCCAGCAGCTTAGTGGGTCCGGACAGGTACACAGATACGCAGTATTTT
CDR3aa: CASSLVGPDRYTDTQYF

d_gene: TRBD2
v_gene: TRBV27
j_gene: TRBJ2-7
abundance: few
CDR3nt: TGTGCCAGCAGACTTAGCGGGGCCATTATTTACGAGCAGTACTTC
CDR3aa: CASRLSGAIIYEQYF

d_gene: -
v_gene: TRBV5-5
j_gene: TRBJ1-1
abundance: -
CDR3nt: TGTGCCAGCAGCTTGCAGATTATGAACACTGAAGCTTTCTTT
CDR3aa: CASSLQIMNTEAFF

d_gene: TRBD1
v_gene: TRBV13
j_gene: TRBJ2-7
abundance: -
CDR3nt: TGTGCCAGCAGCCCCGGGGGAAACCGGGACAGGGGAACCCCGGGGCAGTACTTC
CDR3aa: CASSPGGNRDRGTPGQYF

d_gene: -
v_gene: TRBV29-1
j_gene: TRBJ1-1
abundance: -
CDR3nt: TGCAGCGTTAATTTGGGGAGTCCTGAAGCTTTCTTT
CDR3aa: CSVNLGSPEAFF

d_gene: TRBD1
v_gene: TRBV2
j_gene: TRBJ1-2
abundance: -
CDR3nt: TGTGCCAGCAGTGGGACAGGGGGCACTAACTATGGCTACACCTTC
CDR3aa: CASSGTGGTNYGYTF

d_gene: TRBD1
v_gene: TRBV5-1
j_gene: TRBJ1-6
abundance: -
CDR3nt: TGCGCCAGCAGCCCGGGACAGGGCGGAAATTCACCCCTCCACTTT
CDR3aa: CASSPGQGGNSPLHF

d_gene: -
v_gene: TRBV5-1
j_gene: TRBJ1-1
abundance: -
CDR3nt: TGCGCCAGCAGCTTGAGGGGGACCACTGAAGCTTTCTTT
CDR3aa: CASSLRGTTEAFF

d_gene: -
v_gene: TRBV9
j_gene: TRBJ1-6
abundance: -
CDR3nt: TGTGCCAGTAACAGGGACCTCCACTATAATTCACCCCTCCACTTT
CDR3aa: CASNRDLHYNSPLHF

d_gene: TRBD2
v_gene: TRBV6-5
j_gene: TRBJ2-1
abundance: -
CDR3nt: TGTGCCAGCAGTTACTTAGCGGGGGAGCAGTTCTTC
CDR3aa: CASSYLAGEQFF